One and the same sample provided the 10 T cell receptor beta chains below, sequenced in a study of identical twins. TCRdb fed the 5' RACE reads into MiXCR, producing one record per CDR3 protein. The sample lists 640,000 or so distinct CDR3 sequences; 5.5% to 6.5% were seen once. The sequencing sample was made of naive T cells sorted from blood. These receptors were obtained from a man between 18 and 29 years old in good health.

This clonotype was observed at least ten times. The V gene is TRBV11-2, the J gene TRBJ2-1; 11 nucleotides align to TRBD2. Losses at the gene ends were 5 bases for V and 7 bases for J; bases not matched to a gene: 7. Germline-derived CDR1 and CDR2 are SGHAT and FQNNGV. The CDR3 totals 15 residues. CDR3 amino acids: CASSRLASGRNEQFF. CDR3 DNA: TGTGCCAGCAGCCGGCTGGCTAGCGGGAGGAATGAGCAGTTCTTC.

This clonotype was detected only a few times. The V and J genes are TRBV14 and TRBJ2-6; 9 bases are shared with TRBD1. V dropped 3 bases and J dropped 0; count of bases not matched to a gene: 6. The CDR3 is 18 amino acids. Germline V gene lookup returns CDR1 SGHDN and CDR2 FVKESK. The CDR3 nucleotides read TGTGCCAGCAGCCACGACAGGGGGGCCTTCTCTGGGGCCAACGTCCTGACTTTC. Protein: CASSHDRGAFSGANVLTF.

This clonotype has at least ten counts. The chain recombines TRBV7-2 with TRBJ2-5, with TRBD2 identical over 9 bases. The CDR3 totals 15 residues. CDR1 is SGHTA and CDR2 is FQGNSA in the germline V gene. V shed 1 base and J 3 bases; nucleotides not matched to a gene: 3. The CDR3: CASSLVSSGKETQYF. DNA for the CDR3: TGTGCCAGCAGCTTAGTTTCTAGCGGGAAAGAGACCCAGTACTTC.

This clonotype was recorded at least ten times. The chain has TRBV6-1 and TRBJ2-2, with D perhaps matching TRBD1 (6 bases). The CDR3 covers 16 residues. With 5 bases removed from V and 0 bases from J, the gap between germline ends came to 13 bases. CDR1 MNHNS and CDR2 SASEGT come from the germline V gene. The CDR3 here is CASSTPGQPNTGELFF. The CDR3 bases are TGTGCCAGCAGTACCCCAGGACAGCCGAACACCGGGGAGCTGTTTTTT.

The sample holds a few counts of this clonotype. The rearrangement uses TRBV13 and TRBJ1-1, with D hard to call. This CDR3 is 15 amino acids long. The V end was cut by 1 base, the J end by 3 bases, with 12 bases between. CDR1 is PRHDT and CDR2 is FYEKMQ in the germline V gene (reference sequence). The CDR3 DNA is TGTGCCAGCAGCTTAGAGGGCCCAGGAGACACTGAAGCTTTCTTT. Translated: CASSLEGPGDTEAFF.

The chain has TRBV30 and TRBJ2-7, with no clear D. V dropped 3 bases and J dropped 0 bases, with 6 bases sitting between them. Germline V gives CDR1 GTSNPN, CDR2 SVGIG (reference sequence). This CDR3 has 12 residues. The CDR3 DNA reads as TGTGCCTGGAGCATGGGCTCCTACGAGCAGTACTTC. Its protein product is CAWSMGSYEQYF. The full variable domain, with the rest looked up from reference TRBV30 and TRBJ2-7, is SQTIHQWPATLVQPVGSPLSLECTVEGTSNPNLYWYRQAAGRGLQLLFYSVGIGQISSEVPQNLSASRPQDRQFILSSKKLLLSDSGFYLCAWSMGSYEQYFGPGTRLTVT.

There are many counts of this clonotype. The rearrangement joins TRBV9 to TRBJ1-5; no firm D call. The V end was cut by 0 bases, the J end by 0 bases, with 7 bases between. The CDR3 loop spans 15 amino acids. The germline CDR1 and CDR2 sequences are SGDLS and YYNGEE. CDR3 region: CASSVGAVSNQPQHF. DNA of the CDR3: TGTGCCAGCAGCGTAGGGGCCGTTAGCAATCAGCCCCAGCATTTT.

This clonotype showed up many times. This sequence joins TRBV5-1 and TRBJ2-5; D is uncertain. The V and J ends lost 3 bases and 8 bases respectively, with 11 bases between them. CDR1 and CDR2 (germline): SGHRS, YFSETQ. The CDR3 is 12 residues long. The CDR3 sequence is CASSSSVGTQYF. The CDR3 DNA is TGCGCCAGCAGCTCATCCGTCGGCACCCAGTACTTC.

This clonotype has ten or more counts. The chain joins TRBV12-3 or TRBV12-4 to TRBJ1-2; TRBD1 is a possible D gene (5 bases). CDR3 size: 15 residues. The germline V and J ends were trimmed by 5 bases and 4 bases, with 17 bases remaining between them. The CDR3 loop is CASSPTSAGIYGYTF. In nucleotides, the CDR3 is TGTGCCAGCAGTCCTACCTCCGCAGGGATCTATGGCTACACCTTC.

The chain recombines TRBV7-9 with TRBJ2-7; 10 bases agree with TRBD2. V dropped 4 bases and J dropped 6; count of bases not matched to a gene: 9. Germline V gives CDR1 SEHNR, CDR2 FQNEAQ (reference sequence). The CDR3 totals 15 residues. Here the CDR3 reads CASSSPSGSWGEQYF. DNA for the CDR3: TGTGCCAGCAGCTCGCCTAGCGGGAGCTGGGGCGAGCAGTACTTC. The whole variable domain, remainder taken from reference TRBV7-9 and TRBJ2-7, is DTGVSQNPRHKITKRGQNVTFRCDPISEHNRLYWYRQTLGQGPEFLTYFQNEAQLEKSRLLSDRFSAERPKGSFSTLEIQRTEQGDSAMYLCASSSPSGSWGEQYFGPGTRLTVT.